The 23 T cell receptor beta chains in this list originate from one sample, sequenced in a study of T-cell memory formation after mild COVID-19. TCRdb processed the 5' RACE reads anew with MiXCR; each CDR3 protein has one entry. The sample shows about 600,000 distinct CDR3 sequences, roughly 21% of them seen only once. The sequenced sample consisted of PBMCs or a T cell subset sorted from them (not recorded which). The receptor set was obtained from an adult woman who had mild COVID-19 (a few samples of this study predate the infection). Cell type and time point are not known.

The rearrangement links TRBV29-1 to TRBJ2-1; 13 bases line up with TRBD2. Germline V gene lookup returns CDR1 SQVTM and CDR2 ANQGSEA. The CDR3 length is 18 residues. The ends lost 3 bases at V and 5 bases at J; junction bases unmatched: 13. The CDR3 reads CSVDGGELAGGRNNEQFF. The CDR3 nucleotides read TGCAGCGTTGATGGTGGGGAACTAGCGGGAGGGAGGAACAATGAGCAGTTCTTC.

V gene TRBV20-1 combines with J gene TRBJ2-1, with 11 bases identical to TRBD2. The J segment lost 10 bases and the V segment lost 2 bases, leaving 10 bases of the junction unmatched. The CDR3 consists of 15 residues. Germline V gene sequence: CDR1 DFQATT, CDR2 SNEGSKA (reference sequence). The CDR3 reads CSARLLAGEVEEQFF. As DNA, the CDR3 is TGCAGTGCTAGACTACTAGCGGGGGAAGTCGAGGAGCAGTTCTTC.

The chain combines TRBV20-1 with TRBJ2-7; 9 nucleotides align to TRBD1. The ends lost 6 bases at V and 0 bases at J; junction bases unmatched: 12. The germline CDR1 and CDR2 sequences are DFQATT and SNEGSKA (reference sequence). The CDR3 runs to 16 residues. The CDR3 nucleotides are TGCAGTGCGACCGGGACAGGGAATTCCTACTCCTACGAGCAGTACTTC. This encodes CSATGTGNSYSYEQYF.

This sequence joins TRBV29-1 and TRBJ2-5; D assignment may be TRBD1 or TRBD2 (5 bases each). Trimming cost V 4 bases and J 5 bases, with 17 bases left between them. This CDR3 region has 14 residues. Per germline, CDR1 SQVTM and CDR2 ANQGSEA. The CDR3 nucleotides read TGCAGCGTTGGCCTGAGGGATTCAGGGGAGACCCAGTACTTC. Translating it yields CSVGLRDSGETQYF.

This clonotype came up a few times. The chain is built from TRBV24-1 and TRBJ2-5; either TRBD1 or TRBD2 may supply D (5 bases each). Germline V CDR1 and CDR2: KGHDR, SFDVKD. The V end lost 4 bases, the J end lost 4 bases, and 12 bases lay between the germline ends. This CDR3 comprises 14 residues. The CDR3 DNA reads TGTGCCACCAGTGAGTCGGGACCTAGAGAGACCCAGTACTTC. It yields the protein CATSESGPRETQYF.

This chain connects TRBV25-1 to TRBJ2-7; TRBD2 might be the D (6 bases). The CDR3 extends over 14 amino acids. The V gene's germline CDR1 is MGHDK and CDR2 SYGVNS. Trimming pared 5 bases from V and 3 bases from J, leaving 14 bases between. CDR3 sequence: CASSPRDANYEQYF. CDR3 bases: TGTGCCAGCAGTCCGCGGGACGCAAACTACGAGCAGTACTTC.

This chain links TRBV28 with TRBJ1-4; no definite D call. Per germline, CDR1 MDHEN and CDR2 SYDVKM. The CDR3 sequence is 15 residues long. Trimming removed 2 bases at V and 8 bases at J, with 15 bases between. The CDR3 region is CASSLPGSGGEKLFF. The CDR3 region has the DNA TGTGCCAGCAGTTTACCTGGTTCCGGAGGGGAAAAACTGTTTTTT.

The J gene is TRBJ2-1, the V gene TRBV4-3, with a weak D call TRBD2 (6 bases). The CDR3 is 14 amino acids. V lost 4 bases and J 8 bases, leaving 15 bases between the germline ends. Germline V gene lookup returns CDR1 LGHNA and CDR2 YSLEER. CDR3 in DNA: TGCGCCAGCAGCCGTGATAGCGGTTCGGATGAGCAGTTCTTC. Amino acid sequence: CASSRDSGSDEQFF.

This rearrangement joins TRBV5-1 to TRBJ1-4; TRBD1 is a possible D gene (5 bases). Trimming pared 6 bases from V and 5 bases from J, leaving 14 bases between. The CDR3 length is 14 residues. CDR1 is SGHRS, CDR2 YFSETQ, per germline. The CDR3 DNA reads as TGCGCCAGCAACTCGGGGGTCTTCAATGAAAAACTGTTTTTT. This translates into CASNSGVFNEKLFF.

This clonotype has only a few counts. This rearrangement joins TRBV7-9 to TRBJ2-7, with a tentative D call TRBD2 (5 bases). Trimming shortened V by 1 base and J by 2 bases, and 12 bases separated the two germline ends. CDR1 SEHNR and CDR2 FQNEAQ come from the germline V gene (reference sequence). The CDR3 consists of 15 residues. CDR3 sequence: CASSLEPSSPYEQYF. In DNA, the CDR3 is TGTGCCAGCAGCTTAGAACCCTCTAGCCCCTACGAGCAGTACTTC.

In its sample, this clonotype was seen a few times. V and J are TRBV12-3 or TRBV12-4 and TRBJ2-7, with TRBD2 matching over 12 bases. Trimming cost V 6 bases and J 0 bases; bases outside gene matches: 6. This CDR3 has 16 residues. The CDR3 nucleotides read TGTGCCAGCAGAATCGGACTAGCGGGGCCCTCCTACGAGCAGTACTTC. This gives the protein CASRIGLAGPSYEQYF.

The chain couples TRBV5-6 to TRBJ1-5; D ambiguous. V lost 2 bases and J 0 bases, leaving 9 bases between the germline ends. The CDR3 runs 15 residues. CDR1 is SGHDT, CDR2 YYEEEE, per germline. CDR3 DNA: TGTGCCAGCAGCTTCCGTTCCTATAGCAATCAGCCCCAGCATTTT. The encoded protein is CASSFRSYSNQPQHF.

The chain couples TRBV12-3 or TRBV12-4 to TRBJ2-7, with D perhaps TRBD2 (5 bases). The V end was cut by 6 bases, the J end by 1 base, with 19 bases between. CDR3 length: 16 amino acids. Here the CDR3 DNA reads TGTGCCAGCAGCCACATTAGCGTGGGGATATCCTACGAGCAGTACTTC. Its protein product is CASSHISVGISYEQYF.

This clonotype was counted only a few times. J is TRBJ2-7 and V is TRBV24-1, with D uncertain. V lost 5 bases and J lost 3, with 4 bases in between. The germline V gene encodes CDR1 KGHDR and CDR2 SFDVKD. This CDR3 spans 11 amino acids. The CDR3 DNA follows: TGTGCCACCAGTGGGGGCTACGAGCAGTACTTC. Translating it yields CATSGGYEQYF.

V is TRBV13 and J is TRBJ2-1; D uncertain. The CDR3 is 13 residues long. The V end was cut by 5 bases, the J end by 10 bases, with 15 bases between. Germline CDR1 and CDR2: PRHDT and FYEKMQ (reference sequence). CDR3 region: CASSAEPKREQFF. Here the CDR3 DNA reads TGTGCCAGCAGCGCCGAACCCAAGAGAGAGCAGTTCTTC.

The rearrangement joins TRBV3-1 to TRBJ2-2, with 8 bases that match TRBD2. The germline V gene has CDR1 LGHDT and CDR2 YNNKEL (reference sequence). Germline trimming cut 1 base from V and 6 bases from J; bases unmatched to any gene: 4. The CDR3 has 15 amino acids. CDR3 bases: TGTGCCAGCAGCCAAGTTAGCGGGGAGGCCGGGGAGCTGTTTTTT. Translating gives CASSQVSGEAGELFF.

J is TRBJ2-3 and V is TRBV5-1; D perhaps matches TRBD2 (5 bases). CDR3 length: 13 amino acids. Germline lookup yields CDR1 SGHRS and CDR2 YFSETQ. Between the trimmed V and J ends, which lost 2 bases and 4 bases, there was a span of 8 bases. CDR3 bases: TGCGCCAGCAGCTTAGCGGTGGCAGATACGCAGTATTTT. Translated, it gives CASSLAVADTQYF.

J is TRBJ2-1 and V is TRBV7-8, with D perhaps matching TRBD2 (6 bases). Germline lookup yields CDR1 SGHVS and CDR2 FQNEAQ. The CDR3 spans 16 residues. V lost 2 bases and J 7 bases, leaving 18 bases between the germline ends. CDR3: CASSLLTSGPPNEQFF. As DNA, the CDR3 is TGTGCCAGCAGCTTATTGACCAGCGGGCCTCCAAATGAGCAGTTCTTC.

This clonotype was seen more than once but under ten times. The CDR3 nucleotides read TGTGCCAGCAGCTGGTATGGGGGTTCCGATCGGGAGACCCAGTACTTC. It is translated as CASSWYGGSDRETQYF. This chain connects TRBV7-8 to TRBJ2-5, with D perhaps given as TRBD1 or TRBD2 (5 bases each). The CDR3 is made up of 16 amino acids. V was shortened by 4 bases and J by 5 bases, with 20 bases between the two germline ends. Germline values: CDR1 SGHVS, CDR2 FQNEAQ.

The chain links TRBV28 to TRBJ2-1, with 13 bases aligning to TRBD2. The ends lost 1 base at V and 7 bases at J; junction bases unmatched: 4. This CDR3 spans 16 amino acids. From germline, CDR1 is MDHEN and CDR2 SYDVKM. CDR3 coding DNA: TGTGCCAGCAGTTTATTGCGGACTAGCGGGAGAAATGAGCAGTTCTTC. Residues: CASSLLRTSGRNEQFF.

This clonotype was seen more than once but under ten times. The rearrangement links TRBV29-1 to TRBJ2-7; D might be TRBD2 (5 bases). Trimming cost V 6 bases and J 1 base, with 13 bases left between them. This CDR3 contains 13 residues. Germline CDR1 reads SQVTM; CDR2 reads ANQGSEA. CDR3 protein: CSVQTKASYEQYF. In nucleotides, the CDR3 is TGCAGCGTCCAGACTAAAGCGTCCTACGAGCAGTACTTC.

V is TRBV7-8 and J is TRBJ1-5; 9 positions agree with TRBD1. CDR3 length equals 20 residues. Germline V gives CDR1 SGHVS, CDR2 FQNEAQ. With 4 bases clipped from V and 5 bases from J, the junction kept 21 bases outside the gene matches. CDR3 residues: CASSSLSRDRERGEDQPQHF. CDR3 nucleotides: TGTGCCAGCAGCTCGCTTTCCCGGGACAGGGAACGGGGTGAAGATCAGCCCCAGCATTTT.

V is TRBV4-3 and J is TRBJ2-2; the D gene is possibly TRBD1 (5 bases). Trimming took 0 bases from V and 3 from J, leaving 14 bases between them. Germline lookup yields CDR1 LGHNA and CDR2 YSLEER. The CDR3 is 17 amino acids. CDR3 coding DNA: TGCGCCAGCAGCCAAGATGGGGCAGGGCATTACACCGGGGAGCTGTTTTTT. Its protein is CASSQDGAGHYTGELFF.